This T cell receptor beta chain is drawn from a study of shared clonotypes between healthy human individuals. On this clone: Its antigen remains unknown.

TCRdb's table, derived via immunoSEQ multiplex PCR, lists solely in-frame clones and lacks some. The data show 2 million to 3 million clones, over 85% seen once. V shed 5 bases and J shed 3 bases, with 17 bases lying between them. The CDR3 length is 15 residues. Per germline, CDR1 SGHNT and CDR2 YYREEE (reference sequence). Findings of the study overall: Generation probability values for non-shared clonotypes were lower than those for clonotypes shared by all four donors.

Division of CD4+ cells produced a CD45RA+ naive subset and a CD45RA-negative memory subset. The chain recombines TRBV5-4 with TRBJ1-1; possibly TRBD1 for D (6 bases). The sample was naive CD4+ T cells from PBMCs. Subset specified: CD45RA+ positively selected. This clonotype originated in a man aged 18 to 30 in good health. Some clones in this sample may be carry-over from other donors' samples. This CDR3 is CASRIGAGGDTEAFF. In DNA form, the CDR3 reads TGTGCCAGCAGGATCGGAGCGGGGGGCGACACTGAAGCTTTCTTT.